A single sample gave rise to the 24 T cell receptor beta chains below, sequenced in a study of Ad26.COV2.S vaccination and SARS-CoV-2 variants. The table came from immunoSEQ multiplex PCR; TCRdb's copy has only in-frame clones and leaves some out. The data show about 350,000 clones, around 89% seen once. The treatment here: around 19 received Ad26.COV2.S at low or high dose, single or two shots; about five received placebo; per-sample allocation not given. Vaccine and placebo recipients were sampled on day 63 after the first injection. The sample consisted of peripheral blood, taken in a trial of Ad26.COV2.S vaccine versus placebo. These receptors came from a person aged 18-65 years who received the Ad26.COV2.S COVID-19 vaccine or a placebo.

This sequence joins TRBV3-1 (or the pseudogene TRBV3-2) and TRBJ2-7; no reliable D call. CDR3 length equals 13 residues. The germline gives CDR1 LGHDT, CDR2 YNNKEL (reference sequence). V dropped 3 bases and J dropped 1 base, with 7 bases sitting between them. The CDR3 coding sequence is TGTGCCAGCAGCCACGCTAGGTCCTACGAGCAGTACTTC. Translating gives CASSHARSYEQYF.

In its sample, this clone was seen once. This chain connects TRBV7-2 to TRBJ2-7; 7 positions match TRBD2. The CDR3 runs 16 residues. CDR1 SGHTA and CDR2 FQGNSA come from the germline V gene. J gave up 6 bases and V 1 base, and 12 bases lay outside the gene matches. CDR3 coding DNA: TGTGCCAGCAGCTTAGATCTGGGGGGGGTTGGTATCGAGCAGTACTTC. Its protein is CASSLDLGGVGIEQYF.

The chain uses TRBV4-1 and TRBJ2-1, with D possibly matching TRBD2 (5 bases). The CDR3 spans 17 residues. V shed 0 bases and J shed 7 bases, with 19 bases lying between them. Per the germline V gene, CDR1 is MGHRA and CDR2 is YSYEKL. The CDR3 sequence is CASSQEKLADSWNEQFF. The CDR3 nucleotides read TGCGCCAGCAGCCAAGAAAAGCTGGCGGACTCTTGGAATGAGCAGTTCTTC.

The chain links TRBV4-3 to TRBJ2-1; D is uncertain. Germline V lookup: CDR1 LGHNA, CDR2 YSLEER. The CDR3 has 13 residues. Trimming took 0 bases from V and 9 from J, leaving 9 bases between them. CDR3 nucleotides: TGCGCCAGCAGCCAAGATCCGGGCACTGAGCAGTTCTTC. This encodes CASSQDPGTEQFF.

This chain connects TRBV27 to TRBJ2-7; TRBD1 might be the D (6 bases). Germline CDR1 and CDR2: MNHEY and SMNVEV (reference sequence). With 2 bases removed from V and 2 bases from J, the gap between germline ends came to 10 bases. The CDR3 length is 14 residues. CDR3 region: CASSLLTGPYEQYF. The CDR3 region has the DNA TGTGCCAGCAGTTTACTCACAGGGCCCTACGAGCAGTACTTC.

The chain is built from TRBV10-3 and TRBJ1-1, with 7 bases that match TRBD1. This CDR3 spans 15 amino acids. V dropped 4 bases and J dropped 5; count of bases not matched to a gene: 10. The germline V gene has CDR1 ENHRY and CDR2 SYGVKD. CDR3 DNA sequence: TGTGCCATCAGTGGGGTGTTAGGGGGCGAAACTGAAGCTTTCTTT. As protein: CAISGVLGGETEAFF.

This chain links TRBV5-5 with TRBJ1-4; the D gene is possibly TRBD1 (5 bases). CDR3 length: 13 amino acids. V lost 8 bases and J lost 6, with 14 bases in between. Germline loops: CDR1 SGHKS, CDR2 YYEKEE (reference sequence). CDR3 sequence reads: CASWDLRDEKLFF. As DNA, the CDR3 is TGTGCCAGTTGGGACTTAAGGGATGAAAAACTGTTTTTT.

The rearrangement uses TRBV28 and TRBJ1-6; D remains ambiguous. Between the trimmed V and J ends, which lost 5 bases and 12 bases, there was a span of 11 bases. The CDR3 runs to 12 residues. Germline V lookup: CDR1 MDHEN, CDR2 SYDVKM. CDR3 coding DNA: TGTGCCAGCAGTCCTCGGATGCTACCCCTCCACTTT. Its translation is CASSPRMLPLHF. Based on the CDR3 plus reference TRBV28 and TRBJ1-6, the full variable domain is DVKVTQSSRYLVKRTGEKVFLECVQDMDHENMFWYRQDPGLGLRLIYFSYDVKMKEKGDIPEGYSVSREKKERFSLILESASTNQTSMYLCASSPRMLPLHFGNGTRLTVT.

The genes are TRBV30 and TRBJ2-1; a possible D gene is TRBD2 (6 bases). Deletions cut 2 bases from V and 6 bases from J, with 17 bases between. The CDR3 has 15 amino acids. Germline assignment: CDR1 GTSNPN and CDR2 SVGIG (reference sequence). The CDR3 loop is CAWSKTGGSLNEQFF. CDR3 DNA sequence: TGTGCCTGGAGTAAAACAGGAGGGTCGCTCAATGAGCAGTTCTTC.

The rearrangement uses TRBV5-1 and TRBJ2-3, with D maybe TRBD1 (5 bases). Germline loops: CDR1 SGHRS, CDR2 YFSETQ. The CDR3 totals 17 residues. V dropped 0 bases and J dropped 0 bases, with 14 bases sitting between them. The CDR3 nucleotides read TGCGCCAGCAGCTTGGATGGGGCTCCGCCTAGCACAGATACGCAGTATTTT. Its translation: CASSLDGAPPSTDTQYF.

The rearrangement uses TRBV7-2 and TRBJ2-5; D gene uncertain. This CDR3 has 13 amino acids. Germline lookup yields CDR1 SGHTA and CDR2 FQGNSA. The ends were cut back, 6 bases at V and 1 base at J, with 9 bases in the middle. The CDR3 here is CASSQTRQETQYF. CDR3 DNA: TGTGCCAGCAGTCAGACCCGCCAAGAGACCCAGTACTTC.

Only a few counts were recorded for this clone. The rearrangement links TRBV18 to TRBJ2-1; 9 bases map to TRBD2. Germline values: CDR1 KGHSH, CDR2 LQKENI. The CDR3 is 16 residues long. V gave up 3 bases and J gave up 0 bases; unmatched junction bases: 3. The CDR3 sequence: CASSPAGGPSYNEQFF. DNA of the CDR3: TGTGCCAGCTCACCGGCGGGAGGGCCCTCCTACAATGAGCAGTTCTTC. The full variable domain, with the rest looked up from reference TRBV18 and TRBJ2-1, is NAGVMQNPRHLVRRRGQEARLRCSPMKGHSHVYWYRQLPEEGLKFMVYLQKENIIDESGMPKERFSAEFPKEGPSILRIQQVVRGDSAAYFCASSPAGGPSYNEQFFGPGTRLTVL.

This clone has a single count. CDR3: CASSYGLDTEAFF. The CDR3 DNA reads as TGTGCCAGCAGTTACGGCCTAGACACTGAAGCTTTCTTT. The chain has TRBV6-2 or TRBV6-3 and TRBJ1-1, with D uncertain. This CDR3 is built from 13 residues. Germline loops: CDR1 MNHEY, CDR2 SVGEGT. The V gene lost 2 bases and the J gene lost 3 bases, with 7 bases spanning the gap.

The V gene is TRBV10-3, the J gene TRBJ1-1; 10 bases are shared with TRBD1. The CDR3 spans 16 residues. The V segment lost 4 bases and the J segment 5 bases; nucleotides outside the gene matches: 10. The germline CDR1 and CDR2 sequences are ENHRY and SYGVKD. The DNA for the CDR3 is TGTGCCATCAGTGCGTCCGGGACAGGGGCGCTAACTGAAGCTTTCTTT. Protein sequence: CAISASGTGALTEAFF.

The genes are TRBV7-3 and TRBJ2-2; 7 bases align to TRBD1. The J segment lost 0 bases and the V segment lost 4 bases, leaving 8 bases of the junction unmatched. The length of the CDR3 is 17 residues. Germline V gives CDR1 SGHTA, CDR2 FQGTGA. CDR3 nucleotides: TGTGCCAGCAGCTCCCGACAGGGTATCTCGAACACCGGGGAGCTGTTTTTT. This encodes CASSSRQGISNTGELFF.

This chain joins TRBV7-3 and TRBJ2-7; tentatively, D is TRBD2 (5 bases). The CDR3 covers 14 residues. The germline gives CDR1 SGHTA, CDR2 FQGTGA. V gave up 4 bases and J gave up 0 bases, with 10 bases separating them. The CDR3 spells CASSSFEGSYEQYF. As DNA, the CDR3 is TGTGCCAGCAGCTCCTTTGAGGGCTCCTACGAGCAGTACTTC.

The chain recombines TRBV29-1 with TRBJ2-7, with 10 bases fitting TRBD1. Trimming at V came to 4 bases and at J to 5 bases, leaving 5 bases not matched to a gene. The V gene's germline CDR1 is SQVTM and CDR2 ANQGSEA. This CDR3 comprises 13 residues. The CDR3 loop reads CSVARDRGNEQYF. CDR3 in DNA: TGCAGCGTTGCCCGGGACAGGGGAAACGAGCAGTACTTC.

This clone was found once. The chain has TRBV11-1 and TRBJ2-3; 9 nucleotides line up with TRBD1. Trimming removed 5 bases from V and 1 base from J; junction bases left unmatched: 4. The germline CDR1 and CDR2 sequences are SGHAT and FQDESV (reference sequence). This CDR3 contains 15 residues. CDR3 coding DNA: TGTGCCAGCAGCGACAGGGGGGAGGGCACAGATACGCAGTATTTT. It is translated as CASSDRGEGTDTQYF.

The V and J genes are TRBV5-1 and TRBJ1-5, with D tentatively TRBD1 (5 bases). V lost 4 bases and J 2 bases, leaving 13 bases between the germline ends. CDR3 length equals 15 residues. Germline assignment: CDR1 SGHRS and CDR2 YFSETQ. CDR3: CASSEWGGGNQPQHF. For the CDR3, the DNA is TGCGCCAGCAGCGAGTGGGGAGGGGGCAATCAGCCCCAGCATTTT.

The rearrangement joins TRBV7-2 to TRBJ1-5; D call uncertain. The CDR3 is 16 amino acids. Germline values: CDR1 SGHTA, CDR2 FQGNSA. Trimming took 5 bases from V and 2 from J, leaving 16 bases between them. The DNA for the CDR3 is TGTGCCAGCAGCCCTCCGGGCTTGCGGGGCAATCAGCCCCAGCATTTT. Its translation: CASSPPGLRGNQPQHF.

The CDR3: CASSLGQLYGYTF. The CDR3 bases are TGTGCCAGCAGTTTAGGGCAGCTTTATGGCTACACCTTC. The chain employs TRBV27 and TRBJ1-2; D ambiguous. Trimming took off 2 bases at V and 5 bases at J, with 9 bases between the two ends. Germline lookup yields CDR1 MNHEY and CDR2 SMNVEV (reference sequence). The CDR3 runs to 13 residues.

The chain carries TRBV5-6 and TRBJ2-7; perhaps TRBD2 as D (6 bases). Trimming removed 4 bases at V and 10 bases at J, with 27 bases between. CDR3 length: 16 amino acids. The V gene's germline CDR1 is SGHDT and CDR2 YYEEEE. The CDR3 sequence is CASSRLTRNPQGKQYF. The DNA for the CDR3 is TGTGCCAGCAGCCGCCTGACTAGAAACCCCCAAGGAAAACAGTACTTC.

The chain recombines TRBV6-4 with TRBJ2-1; 13 bases fit TRBD2. CDR1 and CDR2 (germline): MRHNA, SNTAGT. V shed 4 bases and J 5 bases; nucleotides not matched to a gene: 5. CDR3 size: 16 residues. The CDR3: CASSGTSGSGNNEQFF. CDR3 coding DNA: TGTGCCAGCAGTGGGACTAGCGGGAGCGGTAACAATGAGCAGTTCTTC.

The chain carries TRBV6-5 and TRBJ2-3; D remains ambiguous. V shed 2 bases and J shed 3 bases, with 3 bases lying between them. This CDR3 comprises 12 residues. Germline V gene lookup returns CDR1 MNHEY and CDR2 SVGAGI. CDR3 region: CASSYGTDTQYF. In nucleotides, the CDR3 is TGTGCCAGCAGTTACGGGACAGATACGCAGTATTTT.